The clone carrying this T cell receptor (beta chain) came up many times. What it binds is unknown. TCRdb itself ran the 5' RACE reads through MiXCR, one entry per CDR3 protein. Here the sample spans around 960,000 distinct CDR3 sequences, around 12% being singletons. The germline gives CDR1 KGHDR, CDR2 SFDVKD. The V end lost 3 bases, the J end lost 7 bases, and 14 bases lay between the germline ends. CDR3 length equals 14 residues. This sample is part of a study of identical twins. Findings of the study overall: Beta out-of-frame twin sharing showed a weaker excess. Invariant MAIT and iNKT cells are populations that could partly confound zero-insertion analyses. Models, which agreed with sharing between unrelated individuals, nonetheless underestimated the out-of-frame TCR alpha sharing seen in monozygotic twins.

A further study also used this sample, focusing on yellow fever vaccine responses in identical twins. That work contributes: Reported findings indicate that twins' vaccine T cell responses seemed partially convergent, partially personalized.

The sample consisted of PBMCs. The origin of this receptor is a woman aged 18 to 35 in good health. The chain has TRBV24-1 and TRBJ1-1; D remains unclear. CDR3 sequence reads: CATSDHGNRDEAFF. In DNA, the CDR3 is TGTGCCACCAGTGATCATGGGAACCGCGATGAAGCTTTCTTT.